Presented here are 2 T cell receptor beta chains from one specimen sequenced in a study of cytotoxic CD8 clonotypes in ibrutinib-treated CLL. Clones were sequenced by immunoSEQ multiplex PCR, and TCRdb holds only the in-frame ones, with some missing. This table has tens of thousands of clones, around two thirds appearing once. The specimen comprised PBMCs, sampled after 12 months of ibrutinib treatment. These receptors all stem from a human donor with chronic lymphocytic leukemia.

The CDR3 DNA sequence: TGTGCCAGCAGCTTTTCCCTAGGCTCCTACGAGCAGTACTTC. Protein sequence: CASSFSLGSYEQYF. V is TRBV7-7 and J is TRBJ2-7; unclear D gene. CDR3 length: 14 amino acids. Germline CDR1 reads SSHAT; CDR2 reads FNYEAQ (reference sequence). V was cut by 3 bases and J by 0 bases, with 9 bases left in between.

This CDR3 is CASTGLAGGLSEQYF. CDR3 bases: TGTGCCAGCACGGGACTAGCGGGGGGGCTTTCCGAGCAGTACTTC. J is TRBJ2-7 and V is TRBV2; 16 positions match TRBD2. The junction had 6 bases not matched to a gene; V was cut back by 7 bases and J by 6 bases. In germline, CDR1 is SNHLY, CDR2 FYNNEI. This CDR3 has 15 amino acids.